What follows is one T cell receptor (beta chain) and its context. Its target is unknown. Germline V gene lookup returns CDR1 SGDLS and CDR2 YYNGEE. Deletions cut 4 bases from V and 2 bases from J, with 9 bases between. CDR3 length equals 13 residues. These data belong to a study of cytomegalovirus exposure and HLA in healthy donors. General observations from the study: TCR beta sequences reportedly predicted the HLA-A and HLA-B alleles of most subjects accurately. TCR beta V segments were, for the most part, productive about 87% or about 30% of the time in an earlier analysis.

PCR employed 60 Vbeta and 13 Jbeta primers. TCRdb keeps only in-frame clones here, not all; method: immunoSEQ multiplex PCR. The sample contains some 170,000 clones, about 79% of which appear only once. This sequence originates from a middle-aged man in good health and CMV-seropositive. The sample was PBMCs. The chain couples TRBV9 to TRBJ2-5; D is undetermined. Written as DNA, the CDR3 is TGTGCCAGCAGCTCGGTGCCTCAAGAGACCCAGTACTTC. It is translated as CASSSVPQETQYF.